One T cell receptor beta chain is described in this entry. Each donor's blood draw was approximately 10 milliliters of peripheral blood. The second PCR ran roughly 7 to 12 cycles with a sample-barcoded 5' primer and J-beta primers. All cDNA molecules were each tagged by a template-switch adaptor with 12 random nucleotides. TCRdb ran MiXCR on the 5' RACE reads and lists one entry per CDR3 protein. The table has 2 million or so distinct CDR3 sequences, 40% to 55% seen once; the top ten hold around 2.1%. The data were taken from a study of blood T cells in healthy people across ages. Material for sequencing was blood. This clonotype was obtained from a woman aged 40 to 50 in good health.

CDR3 residues: CASSAPDRERDEQYF. CDR3 coding DNA: TGTGCCAGCAGTGCCCCGGACAGGGAGCGAGACGAGCAGTACTTC. The rearrangement uses TRBV6-5 and TRBJ2-7; the match to TRBD1 covers 8 bases. Germline loops: CDR1 MNHEY, CDR2 SVGAGI. CDR3 length: 15 residues. Losses at the gene ends were 5 bases for V and 5 bases for J; bases not matched to a gene: 11.